These 27 T cell receptor beta chains originate from one sample sequenced in a study of OX40 agonist ivuxolimab in advanced cancers. TCRdb's copy holds only in-frame clones and misses some; the assay was immunoSEQ multiplex PCR. The sample holds tens of thousands of clones, more than 80% seen once. This material consisted of CD4+ or CD8+ T cells sorted from blood, taken in a trial of the OX40 agonist ivuxolimab. The source is an adult with an advanced solid tumor such as melanoma, head and neck, liver or kidney cancer.

This sequence joins TRBV30 and TRBJ1-1, with TRBD1 matching over 11 bases. Germline lookup yields CDR1 GTSNPN and CDR2 SVGIG (reference sequence). The CDR3 is made up of 14 amino acids. V lost 5 bases and J lost 6; bases outside the gene matches: 8. In nucleotides, the CDR3 is TGTGCCTGGTCATCCGGGACAGGGGGGTCTGAAGCTTTCTTT. It yields the protein CAWSSGTGGSEAFF.

The DNA of the CDR3 is TGTGCCAGCAGGGAGGGGGAAGGCACTGAAGCTTTCTTT. Its protein is CASREGEGTEAFF. The V call is TRBV6-5, the J call TRBJ1-1; possible D gene TRBD1, 6 bases. With 6 bases removed from V and 4 bases from J, the gap between germline ends came to 12 bases. Germline V gene data show CDR1 as MNHEY and CDR2 as SVGAGI. CDR3 length equals 13 residues.

The chain uses TRBV6-1 and TRBJ2-3, with a tentative D call TRBD2 (6 bases). V lost 6 bases and J 6 bases, leaving 13 bases between the germline ends. Per the germline V gene, CDR1 is MNHNS and CDR2 is SASEGT. This CDR3 has 13 residues. The CDR3 sequence: CASSDLAGDTQYF. CDR3 coding DNA: TGTGCCAGCAGCGACCTGGCGGGGGATACGCAGTATTTT.

The chain employs TRBV19 and TRBJ1-5; no clear D. Germline lookup yields CDR1 LNHDA and CDR2 SQIVND (reference sequence). CDR3 size: 15 residues. The ends were cut back, 2 bases at V and 0 bases at J, with 8 bases in the middle. CDR3 coding DNA: TGTGCCAGTAGTATATCGGGGTATAGCAATCAGCCCCAGCATTTT. It translates to CASSISGYSNQPQHF. Complete variable domain (other parts from reference TRBV19 and TRBJ1-5): DGGITQSPKYLFRKEGQNVTLSCEQNLNHDAMYWYRQDPGQGLRLIYYSQIVNDFQKGDIAEGYSVSREKKESFPLTVTSAQKNPTAFYLCASSISGYSNQPQHFGDGTRLSIL.

This chain joins TRBV6-1 and TRBJ2-7; TRBD2 matches at 8 bases. This CDR3 spans 12 amino acids. J lost 4 bases, V lost 11 bases, and 7 bases had no gene match. Germline CDR1 and CDR2: MNHNS and SASEGT. The DNA for the CDR3 is TGTGCCTTGGACCGGGAGGGGTACGAGCAGTACTTC. Amino acids: CALDREGYEQYF.

This rearrangement joins TRBV14 to TRBJ2-1; possibly TRBD2 for D (5 bases). This CDR3 region has 15 residues. The germline CDR1 and CDR2 sequences are SGHDN and FVKESK. V gave up 0 bases and J gave up 6 bases, with 12 bases separating them. The CDR3 DNA follows: TGTGCCAGCAGCCAAGAGGAGGCTGGGAGCAATGAGCAGTTCTTC. The encoded protein is CASSQEEAGSNEQFF. The whole variable domain, remainder taken from reference TRBV14 and TRBJ2-1, is EAGVTQFPSHSVIEKGQTVTLRCDPISGHDNLYWYRRVMGKEIKFLLHFVKESKQDESGMPNNRFLAERTGGTYSTLKVQPAELEDSGVYFCASSQEEAGSNEQFFGPGTRLTVL.

J is TRBJ2-1 and V is TRBV7-9; D gene unclear. Germline V CDR1 and CDR2: SEHNR, FQNEAQ (reference sequence). Trimming removed 0 bases from V and 1 base from J, with 16 bases in between. The CDR3 has 18 amino acids. The CDR3 reads CASSLAAHDHISYNEQFF. The DNA of the CDR3 is TGTGCCAGCAGCTTAGCAGCCCATGATCATATTTCCTACAATGAGCAGTTCTTC.

This clone has a handful of counts. At one end, the junction sequence differs from germline, possibly due to a read error. V is TRBV7-7 and J is TRBJ1-1; D remains unclear. Germline V CDR1 and CDR2: SSHAT, FNYEAQ (reference sequence). CDR3 length equals 14 residues. The CDR3 sequence is CASSPALGDTEAFF. In DNA form, the CDR3 reads TGTGCTAGCAGCCCCGCCCTGGGCGATACTGAAGCTTTCTTT.

The rearrangement links TRBV28 to TRBJ2-4; a possible D gene is TRBD1 (6 bases). CDR3 length equals 14 residues. Per germline, CDR1 MDHEN and CDR2 SYDVKM. The V and J ends lost 3 bases and 6 bases respectively, with 12 bases between them. CDR3 loop: CASSFFQGSNIQYF. In DNA form, the CDR3 reads TGTGCCAGCAGTTTCTTCCAGGGGTCAAACATTCAGTACTTC.

The J gene is TRBJ1-2, the V gene TRBV28; possible D gene TRBD1, 5 bases. CDR3 length: 14 amino acids. Germline-derived CDR1 and CDR2 are MDHEN and SYDVKM. Trimming removed 6 bases from V and 5 bases from J, with 16 bases in between. The CDR3 reads CASRPPGGVYGYTF. The CDR3, as DNA: TGTGCCAGCAGACCCCCGGGAGGGGTGTATGGCTACACCTTC.

This rearrangement joins TRBV10-3 to TRBJ2-7, with unresolved D. This CDR3 is built from 13 residues. Trimming shortened V by 1 base and J by 6 bases, and 10 bases separated the two germline ends. Germline V CDR1 and CDR2: ENHRY, SYGVKD. Written as DNA, the CDR3 is TGTGCCATCAGTGAGTTTTTTTCGCGCGAGCAGTACGTC. This sequence encodes CAISEFFSREQYV.

The V gene is TRBV30, the J gene TRBJ2-3; D is unresolved. Trimming pared 3 bases from V and 4 bases from J, leaving 11 bases between. Germline CDR1 is GTSNPN and CDR2 is SVGIG (reference sequence). CDR3 length: 13 residues. This CDR3 is CAWSPVRSDTQYF. DNA for the CDR3: TGTGCCTGGAGCCCTGTACGGTCAGATACGCAGTATTTT.

This chain uses TRBV5-1 with TRBJ2-5; D call uncertain. Germline V gene lookup returns CDR1 SGHRS and CDR2 YFSETQ. V lost 2 bases, J lost 4 bases, and 3 bases lay in between. This CDR3 is 11 amino acids long. The CDR3 sequence is CASSFIETQYF. The CDR3 DNA reads as TGCGCCAGCAGCTTTATAGAGACCCAGTACTTC.

This clone was seen only a few times. V is TRBV6-5 and J is TRBJ1-2; D is undetermined. Germline V gene data show CDR1 as MNHEY and CDR2 as SVGAGI. The CDR3 spans 11 residues. Trimming stripped 1 base from V and 8 bases from J, with 5 bases between. The CDR3 DNA follows: TGTGCCAGCAGTTACTTTATCGGCTACACCTTC. Its protein is CASSYFIGYTF.

The V and J genes are TRBV14 and TRBJ2-7; TRBD1 is a possible D gene (6 bases). Trimming left V 0 bases short and J 7 bases short, with 13 bases between. There are 14 residues in the CDR3. Germline CDR1 and CDR2: SGHDN and FVKESK. CDR3 DNA: TGTGCCAGCAGCCAAGAAGGGCAGGGGCGGGAGCAGTACGTC. It yields the protein CASSQEGQGREQYV.

V usage is TRBV11-2 and J usage is TRBJ2-7, with a possible D match to TRBD1 (6 bases). This CDR3 spans 14 amino acids. Trimming removed 8 bases from V and 6 bases from J, with 20 bases in between. CDR1 is SGHAT, CDR2 FQNNGV, per germline. The CDR3 sequence: CASALYRASPEQYV. For the CDR3, the DNA is TGTGCCAGCGCTCTTTACAGGGCTAGTCCCGAGCAGTACGTC.

The V call is TRBV28, the J call TRBJ1-1, with D possibly being TRBD1 (5 bases). V lost 3 bases and J 4 bases, leaving 15 bases between the germline ends. The CDR3 totals 15 residues. CDR1 and CDR2 (germline): MDHEN, SYDVKM. CDR3 sequence reads: CASSFSSRGRTEAFF. DNA for the CDR3: TGTGCCAGCAGTTTTAGCTCGAGGGGACGCACTGAAGCTTTCTTT.

The chain joins TRBV2 to TRBJ1-2; D is undetermined. This CDR3 spans 14 amino acids. Per the germline V gene, CDR1 is SNHLY and CDR2 is FYNNEI. The V end lost 7 bases, the J end lost 4 bases, and 16 bases lay between the germline ends. DNA for the CDR3: TGTGCCAGCATCATACAAAGGCCCCGCTATGGCTACACCTTC. Amino acids: CASIIQRPRYGYTF.

This clone appeared a single time. The chain employs TRBV27 and TRBJ2-3; 9 positions match TRBD1. The CDR3 is made up of 19 amino acids. Germline V gene sequence: CDR1 MNHEY, CDR2 SMNVEV (reference sequence). V lost 6 bases and J lost 3; bases outside the gene matches: 19. CDR3 nucleotide sequence: TGTGCCAGCAGCCAGCAGTTTGATCCCGGGACAGGGTGGACAGATACGCAGTATTTT. This encodes CASSQQFDPGTGWTDTQYF.

The V call is TRBV7-2, the J call TRBJ2-5; TRBD2 aligns across 7 bases. J gave up 5 bases and V 5 bases, and 14 bases lay outside the gene matches. The CDR3 has 16 residues. From germline, CDR1 is SGHTA and CDR2 FQGNSA. DNA of the CDR3: TGTGCCAGCAGCCCCCCTGGACTAGGTCATTCGGAGACCCAGTACTTC. This gives the protein CASSPPGLGHSETQYF. Full variable domain (missing parts from reference TRBV7-2 and TRBJ2-5): GAGVSQSPSNKVTEKGKDVELRCDPISGHTALYWYRQSLGQGLEFLIYFQGNSAPDKSGLPSDRFSAERTGGSVSTLTIQRTQQEDSAVYLCASSPPGLGHSETQYFGPGTRLLVL.

The V gene is TRBV5-6, the J gene TRBJ1-3; a weak D match, TRBD1 (5 bases). Germline V lookup: CDR1 SGHDT, CDR2 YYEEEE. The V and J ends lost 3 bases and 0 bases respectively, with 13 bases between them. The CDR3 sequence is 16 residues long. DNA for the CDR3: TGTGCCAGCAGCTCCTTCGGGGGGTTCTCTGGAAACACCATATATTTT. Its protein product is CASSSFGGFSGNTIYF.

The J gene is TRBJ1-5, the V gene TRBV10-3, with a weak D call TRBD1 (6 bases). Germline CDR1 ENHRY, CDR2 SYGVKD. V gave up 2 bases and J gave up 7 bases, with 12 bases separating them. The CDR3 spans 14 residues. The DNA of the CDR3 is TGTGCCATCAGTGAGACTAGCCAGGGGCAGCCCCAGCATTTT. This encodes CAISETSQGQPQHF.

J is TRBJ2-3 and V is TRBV4-3, with D perhaps assigned TRBD1 or TRBD2 (6 bases each). The V gene's germline CDR1 is LGHNA and CDR2 YSLEER. The CDR3 runs 17 residues. V was pared by 0 bases and J by 0 bases, with 13 bases between. The CDR3 reads CASSQDPGAPSTDTQYF. The CDR3 DNA is TGCGCCAGCAGCCAAGACCCGGGGGCCCCTAGCACAGATACGCAGTATTTT.

This chain links TRBV15 with TRBJ2-1; TRBD2 is a possible D gene (5 bases). V shed 8 bases and J shed 9 bases, with 17 bases lying between them. Per the germline V gene, CDR1 is LNHNV and CDR2 is YYDKDF (reference sequence). This CDR3 comprises 13 residues. The DNA for the CDR3 is TGTGCCACCCGACCCACGAGTACTAGTGAGCAGTTCTTC. Amino acid sequence: CATRPTSTSEQFF.

This CDR3 is CASSNSAGEAFF. The CDR3 DNA sequence: TGTGCCAGCAGCAATAGTGCAGGGGAAGCTTTCTTT. The chain couples TRBV4-2 to TRBJ1-1; tentatively, D is TRBD1 (5 bases). With 5 bases removed from V and 8 bases from J, the gap between germline ends came to 12 bases. The CDR3 covers 12 residues. Germline CDR1 is LGHNA and CDR2 is YNFKEQ.

The DNA of the CDR3 is TGTGCCAGCAGTGATAGCACAGATACGCAGTATTTT. Protein sequence: CASSDSTDTQYF. The rearrangement links TRBV27 to TRBJ2-3, with D unresolved. V lost 5 bases, J lost 0 bases, and 3 bases lay in between. Germline loops: CDR1 MNHEY, CDR2 SMNVEV (reference sequence). This CDR3 spans 12 amino acids.

This chain uses TRBV15 with TRBJ2-1; D ambiguous. This CDR3 region has 13 residues. Germline V gene sequence: CDR1 LNHNV, CDR2 YYDKDF (reference sequence). V lost 4 bases and J 4 bases, leaving 8 bases between the germline ends. CDR3 residues: CATSNSLYNEQFF. CDR3 DNA: TGTGCCACCAGCAATAGCTTGTACAATGAGCAGTTCTTC.